This is a list of T cell receptor beta chains from one sample in a study of blood T cells in healthy people across ages. TCRdb redid the calling of the 5' RACE reads with MiXCR, one entry per CDR3 protein. The sample holds about 1.4 million distinct CDR3 sequences, 59% seen once. The sequenced sample consisted of blood. The source is a man younger than 35 in good health. The CDR3 runs from the conserved cysteine through the conserved F or W. The order of the fields is clone size, V gene, J gene, D gene, CDR3 DNA, CDR3 protein. The D gene is left open where the match is weak. Clone sizes are given selectively: once, few, many, or a class where the clone is expanded.

>few|TRBV6-2/TRBV6-3|TRBJ2-7|.
TGTGCCAGCAGTTCCTTTGACAGCTACGAGCAGTACTTC
CASSSFDSYEQYF
>once|TRBV11-1|TRBJ2-7|TRBD1
TGTGCCAGCAGCCCGGGACAGGGCGTTCGGTACGAGCAGTACTTC
CASSPGQGVRYEQYF
>.|TRBV29-1|TRBJ1-1|.
TGCAGCGCCATGGACGGGCGGACTGAAGCTTTCTTT
CSAMDGRTEAFF
>.|TRBV12-3/TRBV12-4|TRBJ2-7|.
TGTGCCAGCAGTAACCTCCGAGGATCCCCTTACGAGCAGTACTTC
CASSNLRGSPYEQYF
>.|TRBV27|TRBJ2-7|.
TGTGCCAGCGCACAACAGGGAGACGAGCAGTACTTC
CASAQQGDEQYF
>.|TRBV3-1|TRBJ2-7|TRBD2
TGTGCCAGCAGCAAACGGACTAGCGAGAGCTCCTACAATGAGCAGTACTTC
CASSKRTSESSYNEQYF
>.|TRBV5-1|TRBJ1-4|.
TGCGCCAGCAGCTGGAGCACTCCCGTGGATGAAAAACTGTTTTTT
CASSWSTPVDEKLFF
>.|TRBV4-1|TRBJ2-3|.
TGCGCCAGCAGCCAAGATCCTCCAGAACAGGTTGCCACGCAGTATTTT
CASSQDPPEQVATQYF
>.|TRBV4-2|TRBJ2-1|TRBD2
TGTGCCAGCAGCCAAGGGAATAGCGGGAGTCGAGGGCAGTTCTTC
CASSQGNSGSRGQFF
>.|TRBV20-1|TRBJ2-3|TRBD2
TGCAGTGCTAGGAGGGACGGGAGGGCCCCATCCGCAGATACGCAGTATTTT
CSARRDGRAPSADTQYF
>.|TRBV7-9|TRBJ1-2|.
TGTGCCAGCAGCTTAGGGACGGGGAACTTCTATGGCTACACCTTC
CASSLGTGNFYGYTF
>many|TRBV7-8|TRBJ2-1|TRBD2
TGTGCCAGCAGCGATAGCGGGAGTTACAATGAGCAGTTCTTC
CASSDSGSYNEQFF
>.|TRBV4-1|TRBJ2-7|TRBD1
TGCGCCAGCAGCCATTCAGTGTCCGGACAGGTTAATATGTCGGTTTACGAGCAGTACTTC
CASSHSVSGQVNMSVYEQYF
>few|TRBV11-2|TRBJ1-2|.
TGTGCCAGCAGCTTATGGTCCCCAGCAGACTATGGCTACACCTTC
CASSLWSPADYGYTF
>.|TRBV5-1|TRBJ2-7|.
TGCGCCAGCAGCTCGGCTTGGAATACGTACGAGCAGTACTTC
CASSSAWNTYEQYF
>.|TRBV7-7|TRBJ2-1|.
TGTGCCAGCAGCTTCGTTTGGCGGGTAGGTGAGCAGTTCTTC
CASSFVWRVGEQFF
>few|TRBV4-1|TRBJ2-7|TRBD2
TGCGCCAGCAGCCATATCTCGGGGGGAACTGGGGCCCAGTACTTC
CASSHISGGTGAQYF
>once|TRBV7-8|TRBJ2-7|TRBD2
TGTGCCAGCAGCCCGAATGGCGGGAGCATAGGGTACAATGAGCAGTACTTC
CASSPNGGSIGYNEQYF
>.|TRBV20-1|TRBJ2-3|TRBD2
TGCAGTGCTAGGACTAGCGGACGCACAGATACGCAGTATTTT
CSARTSGRTDTQYF
>.|TRBV2|TRBJ2-7|TRBD1
TGTGCCAGCAGTGGGGGGACAGGGACGGGGTACTACGAGCAGTACTTC
CASSGGTGTGYYEQYF
>.|TRBV30|TRBJ2-1|TRBD2
TGTGCCTGGAGTAGGAGTCTAGCGGGAGTTCGTGAGCAGTTCTTC
CAWSRSLAGVREQFF
>.|TRBV6-1|TRBJ2-3|.
TGTGCCAGCAGTGTACAGACCACAGATACGCAGTATTTT
CASSVQTTDTQYF
>.|TRBV5-1|TRBJ2-5|.
TGCGCCAGCTGGGCAGGTTTACAAGAGACCCAGTACTTC
CASWAGLQETQYF
>.|TRBV7-2|TRBJ2-3|TRBD1
TGTGCCAGCAGCTTCCGGAGGACAGGGATCACAGATACGCAGTATTTT
CASSFRRTGITDTQYF
>.|TRBV6-1|TRBJ1-1|.
TGTGCCAGCAGTGAAAGACGAAGCGAGGCTTTCTTT
CASSERRSEAFF
>.|TRBV6-7|TRBJ2-1|.
TGTGCCAGCAGTTACGGTAGGCAGCCGAAGGGAGAGACCCAGTTCTTC
CASSYGRQPKGETQFF
>.|TRBV9|TRBJ2-6|.
TGTGCCAGCAGCGTAGACGGCTCTGGGGCCAACGTCCTGACTTTC
CASSVDGSGANVLTF